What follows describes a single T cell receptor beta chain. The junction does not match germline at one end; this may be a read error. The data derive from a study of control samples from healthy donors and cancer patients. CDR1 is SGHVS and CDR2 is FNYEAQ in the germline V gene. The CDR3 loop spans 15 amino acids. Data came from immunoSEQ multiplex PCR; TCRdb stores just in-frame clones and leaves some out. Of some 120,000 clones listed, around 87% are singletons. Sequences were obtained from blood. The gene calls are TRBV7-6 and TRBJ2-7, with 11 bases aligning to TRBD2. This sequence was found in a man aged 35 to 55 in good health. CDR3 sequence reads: CASSLAGGTVYEQYF. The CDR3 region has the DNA TGTGCCAGCAGCCTAGCGGGGGGAACCGTCTACGAGCAGTACTTC. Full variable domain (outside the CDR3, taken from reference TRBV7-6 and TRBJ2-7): GAGVSQSPRYKVTKRGQDVALRCDPISGHVSLYWYRQALGQGPEFLTYFNYEAQQDKSGLPNDRFSAERPEGSISTLTIQRTEQRDSAMYRCASSLAGGTVYEQYFGPGTRLTVT.